This TCR beta chain was sequenced in a study of shared clonotypes between healthy human individuals. Genomic DNA of every subset was divided equally among multiple immunoSEQ plates. Clones were sequenced by immunoSEQ multiplex PCR, and TCRdb holds only the in-frame ones, with some missing. The table records about 1,800,000 clones, around 96% of them present only once. A remark on this clone: Its target is unknown.

General observations from the study: Of the naive CD4 clonotypes, approximately 5% were shared across a handful of donors.

V lost 4 bases to trimming and J lost 0 bases; unmatched junction nucleotides: 5. Germline CDR1 reads MNHNS; CDR2 reads SASEGT. The CDR3 length is 15 residues. CD8 cells regarded as naive lacked CD45RO, were positively chosen for CCR7, and omitted terminally differentiated effector memory CD45RA+ cells. J is TRBJ2-7 and V is TRBV6-1; 8 bases agree with TRBD1. The source material was naive CD8+ T cells sorted from blood. The clonotype comes from a man aged 18 to 30 in good health. The CDR3, as DNA: TGTGCCAGCAGTGTGGACAGGGCGAGCTCCTACGAGCAGTACTTC. It encodes CASSVDRASSYEQYF.